This TCR beta chain was profiled in a study of cytomegalovirus exposure and HLA in healthy donors. Study at large: A preliminary data release comprised tens of millions of unique TCRs obtained from HLA-typed donors.

The PCR contained 60 Vbeta and 13 Jbeta primers. Method: immunoSEQ multiplex PCR; TCRdb's copy keeps in-frame clones and lacks some. Among 50,000 to 60,000 clones, around 78% were seen once, and the ten largest hold 1.4%. V lost 11 bases, J lost 0 bases, and 14 bases lay in between. The germline V gene has CDR1 LNHDA and CDR2 SQIVND (reference sequence). The CDR3 contains 14 residues. Sequencing used PBMCs. This TCR derives from a female donor in good health and CMV-seronegative. This chain connects TRBV19 to TRBJ1-3; D is unresolved. This CDR3 reads CASRDPSSGNTIYF. In nucleotides, the CDR3 is TGTGCCTCAAGAGATCCGAGCTCTGGAAACACCATATATTTT.